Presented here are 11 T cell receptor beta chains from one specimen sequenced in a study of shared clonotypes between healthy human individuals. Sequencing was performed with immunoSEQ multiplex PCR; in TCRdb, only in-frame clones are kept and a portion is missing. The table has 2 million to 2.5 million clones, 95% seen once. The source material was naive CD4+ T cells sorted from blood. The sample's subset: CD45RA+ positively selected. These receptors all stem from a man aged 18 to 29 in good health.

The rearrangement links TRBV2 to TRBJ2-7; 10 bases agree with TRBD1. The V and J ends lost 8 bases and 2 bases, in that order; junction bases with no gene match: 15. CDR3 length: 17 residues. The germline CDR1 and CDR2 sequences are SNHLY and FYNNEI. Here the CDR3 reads CASDGTGVLKGTYEQYF. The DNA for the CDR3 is TGTGCCAGCGACGGGACAGGGGTATTAAAAGGGACCTACGAGCAGTACTTC.

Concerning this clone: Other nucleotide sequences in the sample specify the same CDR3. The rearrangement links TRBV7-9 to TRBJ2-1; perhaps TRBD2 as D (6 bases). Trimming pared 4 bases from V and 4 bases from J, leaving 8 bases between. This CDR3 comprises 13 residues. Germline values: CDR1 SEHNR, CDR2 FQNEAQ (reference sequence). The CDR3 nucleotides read TGTGCCAGCAGCTCGGGGACTTACAATGAGCAGTTCTTC. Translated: CASSSGTYNEQFF.

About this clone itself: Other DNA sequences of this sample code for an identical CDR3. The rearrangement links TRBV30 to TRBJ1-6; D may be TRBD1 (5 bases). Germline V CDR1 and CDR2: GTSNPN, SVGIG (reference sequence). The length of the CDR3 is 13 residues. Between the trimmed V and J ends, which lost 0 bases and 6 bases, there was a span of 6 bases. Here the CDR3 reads CAWSVQGNSPLHF. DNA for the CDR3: TGTGCCTGGAGTGTCCAGGGTAATTCACCCCTCCACTTT.

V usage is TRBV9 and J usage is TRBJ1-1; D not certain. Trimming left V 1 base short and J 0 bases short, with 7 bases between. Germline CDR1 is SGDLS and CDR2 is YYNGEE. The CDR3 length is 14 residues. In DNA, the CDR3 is TGTGCCAGCAGCGTAAACAGTATGAACACTGAAGCTTTCTTT. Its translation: CASSVNSMNTEAFF.

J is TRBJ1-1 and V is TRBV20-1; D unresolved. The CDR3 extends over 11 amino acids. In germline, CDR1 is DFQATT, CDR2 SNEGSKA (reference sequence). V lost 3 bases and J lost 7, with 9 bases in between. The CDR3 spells CSASKAVEAFF. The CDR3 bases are TGCAGTGCTAGTAAGGCGGTTGAAGCTTTCTTT.

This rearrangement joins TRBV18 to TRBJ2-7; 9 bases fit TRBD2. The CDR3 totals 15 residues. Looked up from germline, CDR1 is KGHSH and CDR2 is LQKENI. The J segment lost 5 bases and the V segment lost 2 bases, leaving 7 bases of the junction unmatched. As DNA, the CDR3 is TGTGCCAGCTCACCAATGCTAGCGGGATCTGACGAGCAGTACTTC. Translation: CASSPMLAGSDEQYF.

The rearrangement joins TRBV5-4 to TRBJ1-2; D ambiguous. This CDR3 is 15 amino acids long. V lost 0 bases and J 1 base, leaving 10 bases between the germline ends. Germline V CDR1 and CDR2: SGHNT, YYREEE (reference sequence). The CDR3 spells CASSLVIASNYGYTF. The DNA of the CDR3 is TGTGCCAGCAGCTTGGTGATCGCGAGTAACTATGGCTACACCTTC. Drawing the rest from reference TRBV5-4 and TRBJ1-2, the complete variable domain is ETGVTQSPTHLIKTRGQQVTLRCSSQSGHNTVSWYQQALGQGPQFIFQYYREEENGRGNFPPRFSGLQFPNYSSELNVNALELDDSALYLCASSLVIASNYGYTFGSGTRLTVV.

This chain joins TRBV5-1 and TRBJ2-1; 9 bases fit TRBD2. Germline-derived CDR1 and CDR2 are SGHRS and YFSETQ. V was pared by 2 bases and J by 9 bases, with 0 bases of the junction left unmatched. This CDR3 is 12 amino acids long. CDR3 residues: CASSLAGGEQFF. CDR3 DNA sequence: TGCGCCAGCAGCTTAGCGGGAGGTGAGCAGTTCTTC.

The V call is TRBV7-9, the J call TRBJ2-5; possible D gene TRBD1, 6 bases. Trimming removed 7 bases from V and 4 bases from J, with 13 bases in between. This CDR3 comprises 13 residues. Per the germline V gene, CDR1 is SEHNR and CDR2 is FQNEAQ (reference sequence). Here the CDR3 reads CASTHPRGETQYF. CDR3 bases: TGTGCCAGCACCCACCCCAGGGGAGAGACCCAGTACTTC.

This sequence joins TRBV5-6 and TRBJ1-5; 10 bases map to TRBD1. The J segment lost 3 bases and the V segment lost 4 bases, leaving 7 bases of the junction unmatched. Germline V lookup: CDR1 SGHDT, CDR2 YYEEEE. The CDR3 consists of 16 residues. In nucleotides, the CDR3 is TGTGCCAGCAGCACCGCCGGGACAGGGGTCAATCAGCCCCAGCATTTT. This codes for CASSTAGTGVNQPQHF.

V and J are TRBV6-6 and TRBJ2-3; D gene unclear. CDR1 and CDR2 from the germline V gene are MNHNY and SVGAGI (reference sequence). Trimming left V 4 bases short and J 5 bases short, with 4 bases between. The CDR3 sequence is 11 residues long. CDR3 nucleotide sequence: TGTGCCAGCAGTTCAGGAGATACGCAGTATTTT. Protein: CASSSGDTQYF.